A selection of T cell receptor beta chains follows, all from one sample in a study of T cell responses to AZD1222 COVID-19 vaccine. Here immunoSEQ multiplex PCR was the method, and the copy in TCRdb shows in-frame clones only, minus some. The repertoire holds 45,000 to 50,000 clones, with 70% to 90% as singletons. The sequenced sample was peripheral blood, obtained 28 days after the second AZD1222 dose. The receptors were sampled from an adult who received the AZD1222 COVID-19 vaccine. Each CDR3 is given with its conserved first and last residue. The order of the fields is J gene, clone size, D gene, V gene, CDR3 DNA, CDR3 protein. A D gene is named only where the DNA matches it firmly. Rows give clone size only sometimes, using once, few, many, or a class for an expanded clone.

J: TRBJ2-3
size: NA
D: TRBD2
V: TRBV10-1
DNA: TGCGCCAGCAGTGATTCCCGACTAGCGGGCACAGATACGCAGTATTTT
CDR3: CASSDSRLAGTDTQYF

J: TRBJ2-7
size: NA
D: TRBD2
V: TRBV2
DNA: TGTGCCAGCGGCTTACTAGCGGGAGCCTACGAGCAGTACTTC
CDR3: CASGLLAGAYEQYF

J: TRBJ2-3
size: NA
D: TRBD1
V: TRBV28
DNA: TGTGCCAGCATATTCCGGCAGGGGGCGATGGATACGCAGTATTTT
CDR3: CASIFRQGAMDTQYF

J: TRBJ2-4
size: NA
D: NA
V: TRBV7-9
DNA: TGTGCCAGCAGCTTAACGGGACTGGCTCGGAACATTCAGTACTTC
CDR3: CASSLTGLARNIQYF

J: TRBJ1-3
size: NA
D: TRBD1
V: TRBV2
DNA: TGTGCCAGCAGGATGGACAGGGGAGAAAACACCATATATTTT
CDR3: CASRMDRGENTIYF

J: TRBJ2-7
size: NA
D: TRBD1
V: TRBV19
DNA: TGTGCCAGTAGTAAAGCCGGGACAGGGCTGAACGAGCAGTACTTC
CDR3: CASSKAGTGLNEQYF

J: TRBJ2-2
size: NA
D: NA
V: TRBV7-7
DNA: TGTGCCAGCAGCAAGGGATCGACGGGCTTGACCGGGGAGCTGTTTTTT
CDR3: CASSKGSTGLTGELFF

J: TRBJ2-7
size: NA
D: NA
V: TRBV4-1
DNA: TGCGCCAGCAGCCGAGGACATACCTACGAGCAGTACTTC
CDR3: CASSRGHTYEQYF

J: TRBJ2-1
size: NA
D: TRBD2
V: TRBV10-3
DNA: TGTGCCATCAGTGGCCTGGGGACTAGGGCATCTTACAATGAGCAGTTCTTC
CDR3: CAISGLGTRASYNEQFF

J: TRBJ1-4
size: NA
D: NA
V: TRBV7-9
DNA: TGTGCCAGCAGCGGCCCACAGGGAGGTGAAAAACTGTTTTTT
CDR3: CASSGPQGGEKLFF

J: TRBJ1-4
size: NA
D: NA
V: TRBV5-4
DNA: TGTGCCAGCAGCTTAGGGATGACAACAACTAATGAAAAACTGTTTTTT
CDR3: CASSLGMTTTNEKLFF

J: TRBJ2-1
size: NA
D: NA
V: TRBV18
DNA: TGTGCCAGCTCACCGCGGGACAGCTCCGTCTACAATGAGCAGTTCTTC
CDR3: CASSPRDSSVYNEQFF

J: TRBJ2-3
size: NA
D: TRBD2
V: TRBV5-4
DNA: TGTGCCAGCAGCATTGGACTAGCGGACAGATATGCGCAGTATTTT
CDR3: CASSIGLADRYAQYF

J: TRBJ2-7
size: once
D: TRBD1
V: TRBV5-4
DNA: TGTGCCAGCAGCTTCAGGACAGGGAGCTCCTACGAGCAGTACTTC
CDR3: CASSFRTGSSYEQYF

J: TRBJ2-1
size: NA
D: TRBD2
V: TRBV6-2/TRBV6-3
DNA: TGTGCCAGCAGCTCCGCCGGGACTAGCAATGAGCAGTTCTTC
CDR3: CASSSAGTSNEQFF

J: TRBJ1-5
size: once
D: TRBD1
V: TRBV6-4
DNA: TGTGCCAGCAGCCCGGGGACAGGAGACAATCAGCCCCAGCATTTT
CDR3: CASSPGTGDNQPQHF